These 7 T cell receptor beta chains share one sample of origin, sequenced in a study of blood T cells in healthy people across ages (dated by TCRdb to about 2015). Library creation used 5' RACE. TCRdb records Illumina HiSeq 2500 as the sequencer. A second PCR of about 6 to 11 cycles was run with a J-beta primer mix and a sample-barcoded 5' primer. TCRdb handled the public reads itself, with Q25 trimming in fastp and clone calling in MiXCR, and kept productive beta chains. Entries are consolidated by CDR3 protein sequence, retaining the most common genes and DNA. This sample is represented by about 800,000 distinct CDR3 sequences; 58% of them were singletons. Together, the top ten hold approximately 20% of the sample. Sequencing used blood. Source of these receptors: a man aged 30 to 39 in good health.

CDR3: CASSFRTNNNSPLHF. In DNA form, the CDR3 reads TGTGCCAGCAGCTTTAGGACAAACAATAATTCACCCCTCCACTTT. This chain uses TRBV7-2 with TRBJ1-6, with D possibly being TRBD1 (5 bases). This CDR3 is 15 amino acids long. The V end lost 3 bases, the J end lost 5 bases, and 11 bases lay between the germline ends. CDR1 is SGHTA, CDR2 FQGNSA, per germline.

As concerns this clonotype: One end of the junction varies from germline; a read error may be responsible. The chain carries TRBV13 and TRBJ2-5, with 7 positions matching TRBD1. This CDR3 region has 14 residues. The germline gives CDR1 PRHDT, CDR2 FYEKMQ (reference sequence). The CDR3 here is CTSSNKQGQETQYF. CDR3 bases: TGTACCAGCAGCAACAAACAGGGGCAGGAGACCCAGTACTTC.

DNA for the CDR3: TGTGCCAGCAGCCAAGTGAGTTCCGGGGACCTATCTGGGGCCAACGTCCTGACTTTC. This codes for CASSQVSSGDLSGANVLTF. The genes are TRBV4-2 and TRBJ2-6; tentatively, D is TRBD1 or TRBD2 (5 bases each). The V gene's germline CDR1 is LGHNA and CDR2 YNFKEQ. The CDR3 totals 19 residues. Trimming took off 1 base at V and 1 base at J, with 17 bases between the two ends.

The chain couples TRBV27 to TRBJ2-1, with D hard to call. CDR3 length: 15 amino acids. Trimming left V 6 bases short and J 5 bases short, with 17 bases between. Germline lookup yields CDR1 MNHEY and CDR2 SMNVEV (reference sequence). The CDR3 DNA sequence: TGTGCCAGCAGCCCATCGGGCGGAACCAACAATGAGCAGTTCTTC. It translates to CASSPSGGTNNEQFF.

The genes are TRBV6-5 and TRBJ1-2, with a tentative D call TRBD1 (5 bases). The CDR3 is made up of 15 amino acids. V was pared by 8 bases and J by 4 bases, with 20 bases between. Germline V gene data show CDR1 as MNHEY and CDR2 as SVGAGI. CDR3 bases: TGTGCCAGCTTGTCCCGGGGGGGGATATTCTATGGCTACACCTTC. This encodes CASLSRGGIFYGYTF.

The gene calls are TRBV30 and TRBJ2-5; D remains ambiguous. The CDR3 spans 14 residues. Between the trimmed V and J ends, which lost 0 bases and 5 bases, there was a span of 13 bases. Germline V CDR1 and CDR2: GTSNPN, SVGIG (reference sequence). The CDR3, as DNA: TGTGCCTGGAGTGTAGGAATAGCCGGGGAGACCCAGTACTTC. It codes for CAWSVGIAGETQYF.

The rearrangement links TRBV2 to TRBJ1-5; the D gene is possibly TRBD1 (5 bases). Per the germline V gene, CDR1 is SNHLY and CDR2 is FYNNEI. The CDR3 length is 14 residues. V gave up 7 bases and J gave up 3 bases, with 13 bases separating them. CDR3 region: CASNQADTNQPQHF. CDR3 nucleotide sequence: TGTGCCAGCAATCAGGCGGACACCAATCAGCCCCAGCATTTT.